The 10 T cell receptor beta chains below all came from one sample that was sequenced in a study of identical twins. TCRdb re-analysed the 5' RACE reads in MiXCR, keeping a single row per CDR3 protein. The sample holds hundreds of thousands of distinct CDR3 sequences; roughly 24% are singletons and the top ten take roughly 2.8%. These same data were also listed under a study on T cells expressing NK-cell markers.

What was sequenced was CD4+ T cells sorted from blood. The source of these receptors is a woman younger than 30 in good health.

This clonotype was observed a few times. The rearrangement links TRBV5-5 to TRBJ2-3; D remains unclear. Germline values: CDR1 SGHKS, CDR2 YYEKEE (reference sequence). Trimming took off 2 bases at V and 3 bases at J, with 10 bases between the two ends. This CDR3 is 14 amino acids long. CDR3 nucleotides: TGTGCCAGCAGCTTCTCGGCGGAGACAGATACGCAGTATTTT. Translation gives CASSFSAETDTQYF.

The V gene is TRBV3-1, the J gene TRBJ1-1; TRBD1 is a possible D gene (5 bases). V was shortened by 7 bases and J by 1 base, with 10 bases between the two germline ends. Per the germline V gene, CDR1 is LGHDT and CDR2 is YNNKEL (reference sequence). This CDR3 contains 13 residues. DNA for the CDR3: TGTGCCAGCAAGGGGTTCGAGAACACTGAAGCTTTCTTT. It specifies CASKGFENTEAFF.

The rearrangement links TRBV5-1 to TRBJ1-2, with no clear D. Germline CDR1 SGHRS, CDR2 YFSETQ. This CDR3 is built from 15 residues. The germline V and J ends were trimmed by 1 base and 8 bases, with 18 bases remaining between them. As DNA, the CDR3 is TGCGCCAGCAGCTTGAGTTGGGCCACTTCGAACGGCTACACCTTC. Encoded protein: CASSLSWATSNGYTF.

In nucleotides, the CDR3 is TGTGCCAGCCGGAAAAAACCCGGACAGGGAACGACTGAAGCTTTCTTT. Translated, it gives CASRKKPGQGTTEAFF. The chain joins TRBV27 to TRBJ1-1; 8 bases are shared with TRBD1. CDR3 size: 16 residues. J lost 5 bases, V lost 8 bases, and 16 bases had no gene match. CDR1 MNHEY and CDR2 SMNVEV come from the germline V gene (reference sequence).

V is TRBV2 and J is TRBJ2-1, with D possibly TRBD1 on 6 matching bases. From germline, CDR1 is SNHLY and CDR2 FYNNEI. The V and J ends lost 8 bases and 9 bases respectively, with 14 bases between them. The CDR3 runs 12 residues. CDR3 in amino acids: CASFSGVREQFF. The CDR3 nucleotides read TGTGCCAGCTTTTCAGGGGTCCGTGAGCAGTTCTTC.

The V and J genes are TRBV5-1 and TRBJ2-4, with TRBD2 matching over 7 bases. The CDR3 is 14 residues long. Germline CDR1 reads SGHRS; CDR2 reads YFSETQ. The V and J ends lost 0 bases and 6 bases, in that order; junction bases with no gene match: 3. The CDR3 loop is CASSLATSVNIQYF. The DNA for the CDR3 is TGCGCCAGCAGCTTGGCCACTAGCGTAAACATTCAGTACTTC.

This clonotype showed up just a few times. This chain joins TRBV10-3 and TRBJ2-7; 11 bases match TRBD2. The junction had 7 bases not matched to a gene; V was cut back by 6 bases and J by 3 bases. The germline V gene encodes CDR1 ENHRY and CDR2 SYGVKD. The CDR3 covers 15 residues. In DNA form, the CDR3 reads TGTGCCATCAGCTTACTAGCGGGGGTCCTCTACGAGCAGTACTTC. This codes for CAISLLAGVLYEQYF.

This rearrangement joins TRBV5-1 to TRBJ2-2; D gene unclear. V lost 6 bases to trimming and J lost 0 bases, with 9 bases between them. Germline V CDR1 and CDR2: SGHRS, YFSETQ. CDR3 length equals 14 residues. The CDR3 DNA follows: TGCGCCAGCATTACGGGTCCGAACACCGGGGAGCTGTTTTTT. It specifies CASITGPNTGELFF.

The gene calls are TRBV4-1 and TRBJ2-3; D gene unclear. CDR3 length: 15 amino acids. Germline CDR1 reads MGHRA; CDR2 reads YSYEKL. Between the trimmed V and J ends, which lost 5 bases and 2 bases, there was a span of 14 bases. The DNA of the CDR3 is TGCGCCAGCAGCTTTTTTTTCGGAGACACAGATACGCAGTATTTT. Translation gives CASSFFFGDTDTQYF.

The chain carries TRBV12-3 or TRBV12-4 and TRBJ2-3; 10 bases fit TRBD2. The ends lost 8 bases at V and 2 bases at J; junction bases unmatched: 1. This CDR3 contains 13 residues. CDR3 protein: CASGTSATDTQYF. The CDR3, as DNA: TGTGCCAGCGGGACTAGCGCCACAGATACGCAGTATTTT.